A selection of T cell receptor beta chains follows, all from one sample in a study of a mutant IDH1 vaccine in newly diagnosed glioma. Their antigens remain unidentified. Clones were read by immunoSEQ multiplex PCR, and TCRdb kept only the in-frame ones, dropping some. The data contain tens of thousands of clones, about 75% of them seen just once; the ten biggest clones take up over 7.5%. This sample comprised PBMCs, obtained from a glioma patient whose treatment included an IDH1 peptide vaccine. The receptors were sampled from a man in his forties with glioma. Each CDR3 is given with its conserved first and last residue. The order of the fields is CDR3 DNA, CDR3 protein, D gene, V gene, J gene, clone size. The D gene is left open where the match is weak. The size of a clone is reported for some rows only, either as once, few or many, or as a class for expanded clones.

CDR3 DNA: TGTGCCAGCTCACTGGGCAGGGGTAATACTGAAGCTTTCTTT; CDR3 protein: CASSLGRGNTEAFF; D gene: .; V gene: TRBV18; J gene: TRBJ1-1; clone size: .
CDR3 DNA: TGTGCCAGCAGCTGGGCTCAGGGCGCTGAAGCTTTCTTT; CDR3 protein: CASSWAQGAEAFF; D gene: .; V gene: TRBV5-6; J gene: TRBJ1-1; clone size: .
CDR3 DNA: TGTGCCAGCAGCCCTGGGACAGGGGGAACCTATGGCTACACCTTC; CDR3 protein: CASSPGTGGTYGYTF; D gene: TRBD1; V gene: TRBV5-4; J gene: TRBJ1-2; clone size: .
CDR3 DNA: TGTGCCAGCAGCGCACTAGCGGGGAATGAGCAGTTCTTC; CDR3 protein: CASSALAGNEQFF; D gene: TRBD2; V gene: TRBV7-9; J gene: TRBJ2-1; clone size: .
CDR3 DNA: TGCGCCAGCAGCCAAAATCCAGCGGGAGAGGGGGCCGGGGAGCTGTTTTTT; CDR3 protein: CASSQNPAGEGAGELFF; D gene: TRBD2; V gene: TRBV4-1; J gene: TRBJ2-2; clone size: .
CDR3 DNA: TGTGCCAGCAGCTCCCGACTAGCGGGAGAAGTAAATGAGCAGTTCTTC; CDR3 protein: CASSSRLAGEVNEQFF; D gene: TRBD2; V gene: TRBV11-2; J gene: TRBJ2-1; clone size: .
CDR3 DNA: TGTGCCAGCAGCAAGGGGCAGGGGACCTACGAGCAGTACTTC; CDR3 protein: CASSKGQGTYEQYF; D gene: .; V gene: TRBV13; J gene: TRBJ2-7; clone size: .
CDR3 DNA: TGCGCCAGCAGCCCCGGGACAGGATACAATGAGCAGTTCTTC; CDR3 protein: CASSPGTGYNEQFF; D gene: TRBD1; V gene: TRBV5-1; J gene: TRBJ2-1; clone size: once
CDR3 DNA: TGTGCCAGCAGTGAGGAACTAGCGGGAGCCTACGAGCAGTACTTC; CDR3 protein: CASSEELAGAYEQYF; D gene: TRBD2; V gene: TRBV6-1; J gene: TRBJ2-7; clone size: .
CDR3 DNA: TGCGCCAGCAGCTTGAGAACTAGCGGGAGTTACGAGCAGTACTTC; CDR3 protein: CASSLRTSGSYEQYF; D gene: TRBD2; V gene: TRBV5-1; J gene: TRBJ2-7; clone size: .
CDR3 DNA: TGTGCCAGCAGTGCCTCCCCGGGACTAGCGGGGGCAGATACGCAGTATTTT; CDR3 protein: CASSASPGLAGADTQYF; D gene: TRBD2; V gene: TRBV6-4; J gene: TRBJ2-3; clone size: .
CDR3 DNA: TGTGCTAGTGTCCAGGGGGCAGGCACAGATACGCAGTATTTT; CDR3 protein: CASVQGAGTDTQYF; D gene: TRBD1; V gene: TRBV12-5; J gene: TRBJ2-3; clone size: .
CDR3 DNA: TGCGCCAGCAGTGAATTGGGCACCTCTGGAAACACCATATATTTT; CDR3 protein: CASSELGTSGNTIYF; D gene: .; V gene: TRBV10-1; J gene: TRBJ1-3; clone size: few
CDR3 DNA: TGCAGCGTTGAAGGGTTAGCGGGTCAAGAGACCCAGTACTTC; CDR3 protein: CSVEGLAGQETQYF; D gene: TRBD2; V gene: TRBV29-1; J gene: TRBJ2-5; clone size: few
CDR3 DNA: TGTGCCAGCAGGGCCGCAGGAGAAGGGAATCCTGAAGCTTTCTTT; CDR3 protein: CASRAAGEGNPEAFF; D gene: .; V gene: TRBV6-5; J gene: TRBJ1-1; clone size: .
CDR3 DNA: TGCGCCAGCAGTGAGTCGAATGCGGGAGGGGAGACCCAGTACTTC; CDR3 protein: CASSESNAGGETQYF; D gene: TRBD2; V gene: TRBV10-2; J gene: TRBJ2-5; clone size: .
CDR3 DNA: TGTGCCACCAGCAGTACAGGGGGCAATCAGCCCCAGCATTTT; CDR3 protein: CATSSTGGNQPQHF; D gene: TRBD1; V gene: TRBV15; J gene: TRBJ1-5; clone size: medium-sized
CDR3 DNA: TGTGCCTGGAGTCGACTAGCGCGCTCCTACAATGAGCAGTTCTTC; CDR3 protein: CAWSRLARSYNEQFF; D gene: TRBD2; V gene: TRBV30; J gene: TRBJ2-1; clone size: .
CDR3 DNA: TGCGCCAGCAGCTTGGGGCTTACTGGACTAGCCTCAGATACGCAGTATTTT; CDR3 protein: CASSLGLTGLASDTQYF; D gene: TRBD2; V gene: TRBV5-1; J gene: TRBJ2-3; clone size: once
CDR3 DNA: TGTGCCAGCAGCTGGACTAGCGGGACCTTCACAGATACGCAGTATTTT; CDR3 protein: CASSWTSGTFTDTQYF; D gene: TRBD2; V gene: TRBV5-6; J gene: TRBJ2-3; clone size: .
CDR3 DNA: TGTGCCAGTAGCGCCCGCGAGAGCACAGATACGCAGTATTTT; CDR3 protein: CASSARESTDTQYF; D gene: .; V gene: TRBV19; J gene: TRBJ2-3; clone size: .
CDR3 DNA: TGTGCCAGCAGTTCAACAGGGGGCATGACTGAAGCTTTCTTT; CDR3 protein: CASSSTGGMTEAFF; D gene: TRBD1; V gene: TRBV6-5; J gene: TRBJ1-1; clone size: .
CDR3 DNA: TGTGCCAGCAGTGACCCCACTAGTTTCGGGGAGCTGTTTTTT; CDR3 protein: CASSDPTSFGELFF; D gene: .; V gene: TRBV2; J gene: TRBJ2-2; clone size: .
CDR3 DNA: TGTGCCAGCAGCCGGACTAGGGGGTTACTCGAGCAGTACTTC; CDR3 protein: CASSRTRGLLEQYF; D gene: .; V gene: TRBV6-5; J gene: TRBJ2-7; clone size: .
CDR3 DNA: TGTGCCAGCAGCTTAGTTGTACCCGTCAGCACAGATACGCAGTATTTT; CDR3 protein: CASSLVVPVSTDTQYF; D gene: .; V gene: TRBV7-2; J gene: TRBJ2-3; clone size: .
CDR3 DNA: TGCAGCGTTTCCCGACTAGCATACAATGAGCAGTTCTTC; CDR3 protein: CSVSRLAYNEQFF; D gene: TRBD2; V gene: TRBV29-1; J gene: TRBJ2-1; clone size: once
CDR3 DNA: TGCAGCGTTGATTTAGGGGGTCGGGGCACTGAAGCTTTCTTT; CDR3 protein: CSVDLGGRGTEAFF; D gene: .; V gene: TRBV29-1; J gene: TRBJ1-1; clone size: few
CDR3 DNA: TGTGCCTGGAGTCCGGGGGGCGCCGGAAAACTGTTTTTT; CDR3 protein: CAWSPGGAGKLFF; D gene: .; V gene: TRBV30; J gene: TRBJ1-4; clone size: .
CDR3 DNA: TGTGCCAGTAGTATAGGCCCAGGTTGGGGCTACACCTTC; CDR3 protein: CASSIGPGWGYTF; D gene: .; V gene: TRBV19; J gene: TRBJ1-2; clone size: once
CDR3 DNA: TGTGCCAGCAAAGTTGAGGCGACGGGTCAGCCCCAGCATTTT; CDR3 protein: CASKVEATGQPQHF; D gene: .; V gene: TRBV6-5; J gene: TRBJ1-5; clone size: few
CDR3 DNA: TGTGCCAGCAGTTTAATACGGGCTAGCGAGACCCAGTACTTC; CDR3 protein: CASSLIRASETQYF; D gene: .; V gene: TRBV27; J gene: TRBJ2-5; clone size: .
CDR3 DNA: TGTGCCGGGAGAATTAGGCAGCCCCAGCATTTT; CDR3 protein: CAGRIRQPQHF; D gene: .; V gene: TRBV28; J gene: TRBJ1-5; clone size: .
CDR3 DNA: TGTGCCAGCTGGACGTTGACGAACACTGAAGCTTTCTTT; CDR3 protein: CASWTLTNTEAFF; D gene: .; V gene: TRBV28; J gene: TRBJ1-1; clone size: .
CDR3 DNA: TGTGCCAGCATCCTCGGGCTAGCGGGACGAAACACCGGGGAGCTGTTTTTT; CDR3 protein: CASILGLAGRNTGELFF; D gene: TRBD2; V gene: TRBV7-9; J gene: TRBJ2-2; clone size: .
CDR3 DNA: TGTGCCAGCAGCTTAGATGGTTTCGGGGCGGGCAATCAGCCCCAGCATTTT; CDR3 protein: CASSLDGFGAGNQPQHF; D gene: .; V gene: TRBV11-2; J gene: TRBJ1-5; clone size: medium-sized
CDR3 DNA: TGTGCCAGCAGGGCCGAGGACTATGGCTACACCTTC; CDR3 protein: CASRAEDYGYTF; D gene: .; V gene: TRBV27; J gene: TRBJ1-2; clone size: .
CDR3 DNA: TGTGCCAGTAGACGACTCGGCCGCTCCTACAATGAGCAGTTCTTC; CDR3 protein: CASRRLGRSYNEQFF; D gene: .; V gene: TRBV19; J gene: TRBJ2-1; clone size: .
CDR3 DNA: TGTGCCAGCGCTCCTCCAGGGTATACGCAGTATTTT; CDR3 protein: CASAPPGYTQYF; D gene: .; V gene: TRBV2; J gene: TRBJ2-3; clone size: .
CDR3 DNA: TGCAGCGTTGGGGGTCAGGATCAGCCCCAGCATTTT; CDR3 protein: CSVGGQDQPQHF; D gene: .; V gene: TRBV29-1; J gene: TRBJ1-5; clone size: .
CDR3 DNA: TGCGCCAGCAGCTTACAGGGTTCCTATGGCTACACCTTC; CDR3 protein: CASSLQGSYGYTF; D gene: .; V gene: TRBV5-1; J gene: TRBJ1-2; clone size: few
CDR3 DNA: TGTGCCAGCAGTGAAAGACCGTCGAACACTGAAGCTTTCTTT; CDR3 protein: CASSERPSNTEAFF; D gene: .; V gene: TRBV6-1; J gene: TRBJ1-1; clone size: medium-sized
CDR3 DNA: TGCGCCAGCAGTGAGACGGGCCTCTACGAGCAGTACTTC; CDR3 protein: CASSETGLYEQYF; D gene: .; V gene: TRBV10-1; J gene: TRBJ2-7; clone size: .
CDR3 DNA: TGTGCCAGCAGCCAAGTTAGGCTAGTATCCTACAATGAGCAGTTCTTC; CDR3 protein: CASSQVRLVSYNEQFF; D gene: .; V gene: TRBV14; J gene: TRBJ2-1; clone size: .
CDR3 DNA: TGTGCCACCAGCAGAACCGACCCCAGGACTAGGAGATCCGGGGAGCTGTTTTTT; CDR3 protein: CATSRTDPRTRRSGELFF; D gene: TRBD2; V gene: TRBV15; J gene: TRBJ2-2; clone size: .
CDR3 DNA: TGTGCCAGCAGCTCCCTCTGGGCGCATGGGGCCAACGTCCTGACTTTC; CDR3 protein: CASSSLWAHGANVLTF; D gene: .; V gene: TRBV7-9; J gene: TRBJ2-6; clone size: .
CDR3 DNA: TGTGCCAGTAGTATAGAAGAGACCCAGTACTTC; CDR3 protein: CASSIEETQYF; D gene: .; V gene: TRBV19; J gene: TRBJ2-5; clone size: .
CDR3 DNA: TGTGCCTGGAGTGTCTCTAGGCATGAGCAGTTCTTC; CDR3 protein: CAWSVSRHEQFF; D gene: .; V gene: TRBV30; J gene: TRBJ2-1; clone size: once